The 20 T cell receptor beta chains below come from one sample, sequenced in a study of CXCR3-negative and CXCR3-positive naive CD8 T cells. Findings and caveats of the study: Against CXCR3-negative naive cells, CXCR3-positive naive cells showed more hydrophobic TRB CDR3s.

Antigens for these TCRs are unknown. Preparation of TRB cDNA libraries relied on 5' RACE carrying UMI labels. TCRdb reprocessed the 5' RACE reads, keeping one entry per CDR3 protein, no DNA. Its table lists about 70,000 distinct CDR3 sequences. Material: naive CXCR3+ CD8+ T cells from blood. As for subset: CD45RO-CCR7+CD27+CD95- naive CD8+ T cells expressing CXCR3 (TNR3+). The source is a human donor in good health. Some clones in this sample may be carry-over from other donors' samples.

CDR3 loop: CASSPKQGVYSYEQYF. This chain connects TRBV7-6 to TRBJ2-7; TCRdb's D call of TRBD1 is untestable without DNA. The CDR3 totals 16 residues. Germline CDR1 SGHVS, CDR2 FNYEAQ. The full variable domain, with the rest looked up from reference TRBV7-6 and TRBJ2-7, is GAGVSQSPRYKVTKRGQDVALRCDPISGHVSLYWYRQALGQGPEFLTYFNYEAQQDKSGLPNDRFSAERPEGSISTLTIQRTEQRDSAMYRCASSPKQGVYSYEQYFGPGTRLTVT.

The chain joins TRBV11-3 to TRBJ2-3; TCRdb lists TRBD2, though no DNA is available to test this call. Germline assignment: CDR1 SGHNT and CDR2 YENEEA. The CDR3 extends over 15 amino acids. The CDR3 protein is CASSSPSGLTDTQYF.

The gene calls are TRBV7-2 and TRBJ1-4; checking the TCRdb D call of TRBD1 is not possible without DNA. CDR3 length: 14 residues. Germline V gene lookup returns CDR1 SGHTA and CDR2 FQGNSA. CDR3 residues: CASSPGAPYEKLFF.

The CDR3 protein is CSARFGKLNTEAFF. The chain recombines TRBV20-1 with TRBJ1-1. Germline loops: CDR1 DFQATT, CDR2 SNEGSKA (reference sequence). The CDR3 runs 14 residues.

The chain employs TRBV7-9 and TRBJ2-7. CDR3 size: 11 residues. CDR1 is SEHNR and CDR2 is FQNEAQ in the germline V gene (reference sequence). The CDR3 here is CASSDGREQYF. Supplemented by reference TRBV7-9 and TRBJ2-7, the full variable domain reads DTGVSQNPRHKITKRGQNVTFRCDPISEHNRLYWYRQTLGQGPEFLTYFQNEAQLEKSRLLSDRFSAERPKGSFSTLEIQRTEQGDSAMYLCASSDGREQYFGPGTRLTVT.

The V gene is TRBV20-1, the J gene TRBJ2-1. Germline CDR1 reads DFQATT; CDR2 reads SNEGSKA (reference sequence). CDR3 length: 12 amino acids. The chain's CDR3 is CIVTGPYNEQFF.

The chain combines TRBV19 with TRBJ2-7. Germline values: CDR1 LNHDA, CDR2 SQIVND (reference sequence). The CDR3 length is 14 residues. The CDR3 sequence is CASSITGSSYEQYF.

The chain uses TRBV6-5 and TRBJ1-3; without DNA, the TCRdb call of TRBD1 cannot be checked. Germline V gene data show CDR1 as MNHEY and CDR2 as SVGAGI. The CDR3 runs to 15 residues. The CDR3 is CASRGERSSGNTIYF.

V gene TRBV10-3 combines with J gene TRBJ2-2; with no DNA, the TCRdb D assignment of TRBD1 cannot be verified. This CDR3 region has 14 residues. Germline CDR1 and CDR2: ENHRY and SYGVKD. The chain's CDR3 is CAITAGGSTGELFF.

The chain has TRBV4-2 and TRBJ1-5; as DNA is missing, the TRBD1 call by TCRdb cannot be tested. Looked up from germline, CDR1 is LGHNA and CDR2 is YNFKEQ. The CDR3 length is 16 residues. The CDR3 is CASSQDQRGAGQPQHF.

The rearrangement joins TRBV12-3 or TRBV12-4 to TRBJ2-1; TCRdb's assignment of TRBD2 cannot be checked, as there is no DNA. This CDR3 has 13 residues. Here the CDR3 reads CASSQRGYNEQFF.

The V call is TRBV7-8, the J call TRBJ1-1. The germline V gene has CDR1 SGHVS and CDR2 FQNEAQ. The CDR3 is 13 amino acids. The CDR3 spells CASSLGYATEAFF.

This sequence joins TRBV12-3 or TRBV12-4 and TRBJ2-7; the TCRdb D gene call, TRBD1, has no DNA to confirm it. CDR3 length equals 12 residues. The CDR3 protein is CASSRGTYEQYF.

The chain joins TRBV30 to TRBJ1-6. The CDR3 consists of 14 residues. Germline V gives CDR1 GTSNPN, CDR2 SVGIG (reference sequence). The CDR3 loop reads CAWTEGLYNSPLHF.

This rearrangement joins TRBV7-3 to TRBJ1-2. The CDR3 sequence is 19 residues long. Germline V gene data show CDR1 as SGHTA and CDR2 as FQGTGA. CDR3 protein: CASSPKLGGFAHPNYGYTF.

V is TRBV9 and J is TRBJ2-7; TCRdb indicates TRBD2, and absent DNA this call remains unverified. CDR1 is SGDLS and CDR2 is YYNGEE in the germline V gene. This CDR3 region has 18 residues. CDR3 sequence reads: CASSGPRYSAGGTYEQYF.

The V call is TRBV7-9, the J call TRBJ2-5; absent DNA, TCRdb's TRBD2 call cannot be checked. The germline V gene has CDR1 SEHNR and CDR2 FQNEAQ (reference sequence). The CDR3 length is 15 residues. CDR3: CASSPRVSEQETQYF.

This sequence joins TRBV4-2 and TRBJ1-6. Germline CDR1 and CDR2: LGHNA and YNFKEQ. The CDR3 spans 14 residues. The CDR3 region is CASSQGTYNSPLHF.

The V gene is TRBV7-9, the J gene TRBJ2-4; TCRdb proposes TRBD1, but this gene call is untestable without DNA. The CDR3 consists of 15 residues. Germline loops: CDR1 SEHNR, CDR2 FQNEAQ (reference sequence). The CDR3 protein is CASSWTRDRGDIQYF.

This chain links TRBV4-1 with TRBJ2-7; TCRdb's D call, TRBD1, is unchecked because there is no DNA. Germline V gene sequence: CDR1 MGHRA, CDR2 YSYEKL. The CDR3 runs 15 residues. The CDR3 reads CASSQAGGDPYEQYF.